A selection of T cell receptor beta chains follows, all from one sample in a study of CXCR3 chemokines and chemotherapy response in bladder cancer. From the PCR reads, TCRdb called clonotypes with MiXCR, one entry per CDR3 protein. The sample carries just over 2,000 distinct CDR3 sequences, approximately 15% recorded once. This specimen was taken from a patient whose treatment included neoadjuvant chemotherapy. Receptors originate from a human donor with bladder cancer that responded to neoadjuvant chemotherapy. The CDR3 runs from the conserved cysteine through the conserved F or W. A D gene is named only where the DNA matches it firmly. Clone sizes are given selectively: once, few, many, or a class where the clone is expanded.

medium-sized TRBD1 TRBJ2-3 TRBV6-5 CASTAGQGPDTQYF TGTGCCAGCACTGCGGGACAGGGCCCAGATACGCAGTATTTT
NA TRBD2 TRBJ2-7 TRBV7-9 CASSPASGTYEQYF TGTGCCAGCAGTCCCGCTAGCGGGACCTACGAGCAGTACTTC
medium-sized TRBD1 TRBJ1-2 TRBV24-1 CATSDLGQGSGYTF TGTGCCACCAGTGACCTAGGACAGGGTAGTGGCTACACCTTC
many TRBD2 TRBJ2-7 TRBV30 CAWSYSGKGEQYF TGTGCCTGGAGTTACAGCGGGAAAGGCGAGCAGTACTTC
medium-sized NA TRBJ1-5 TRBV15 CATSRDWQWQHF TGTGCCACCAGCAGAGATTGGCAGTGGCAGCATTTT
many NA TRBJ2-5 TRBV27 CASSLMGQETQYF TGTGCCAGCAGTTTAATGGGCCAAGAGACCCAGTACTTC
many TRBD2 TRBJ2-1 TRBV20-1 CSATGLAGGRRYNEQFF TGCAGTGCTACGGGACTAGCGGGAGGACGCCGCTACAATGAGCAGTTCTTC
few NA TRBJ2-3 TRBV27 CASSLVDLTDTQYF TGTGCCAGCAGTTTGGTCGACCTCACAGATACGCAGTATTTT
medium-sized TRBD2 TRBJ2-3 TRBV6-6 CASSSPGWSGGDTQYF TGTGCCAGCAGTTCCCCCGGTTGGAGCGGGGGGGATACGCAGTATTTT
many NA TRBJ2-7 TRBV15 CATAPQEQYF TGTGCCACCGCCCCGCAGGAGCAGTACTTC
many TRBD1 TRBJ1-2 TRBV27 CASSFSRDRGRNGYTF TGTGCCAGCAGTTTTTCCCGGGACAGGGGGAGGAATGGCTACACCTTC
medium-sized NA TRBJ2-2 TRBV28 CASRPSGKGPGELFF TGTGCCAGCAGACCGTCCGGGAAAGGACCCGGGGAGCTGTTTTTT
medium-sized NA TRBJ2-7 TRBV19 CASSIKDGMEYEQYF TGTGCCAGTAGTATAAAAGACGGGATGGAGTACGAGCAGTACTTC
medium-sized NA TRBJ2-4 TRBV24-1 CATSGGNAKNIQYF TGTGCCACCTCTGGGGGCAACGCCAAAAACATTCAGTACTTC
large NA TRBJ2-3 TRBV6-5 CASSSSTDTQYF TGTGCCAGCAGTTCTTCCACAGATACGCAGTATTTT
medium-sized NA TRBJ1-6 TRBV27 CASSLYGGSYNSPLHF TGTGCCAGCAGTTTATATGGGGGGTCCTATAATTCACCCCTCCACTTT
large NA TRBJ1-5 TRBV19 CASSMRDFDSNQPQHF TGTGCCAGTAGTATGAGGGACTTCGATAGCAATCAGCCCCAGCATTTT
many TRBD2 TRBJ2-7 TRBV28 CASNPGGLAGEYEQYF TGTGCCAGCAACCCCGGGGGACTAGCGGGAGAGTACGAGCAGTACTTC
many TRBD2 TRBJ2-1 TRBV27 CASRIRTSGSRDEQFF TGTGCCAGCAGGATAAGGACTAGCGGGAGTAGGGATGAGCAGTTCTTC
hyperexpanded NA TRBJ1-1 TRBV18 CASSPPNRENTEAFF TGTGCCAGCTCACCACCTAACAGAGAGAACACTGAAGCTTTCTTT
medium-sized NA TRBJ2-7 TRBV6-2/TRBV6-3 CASSFSYEQYF TGTGCCAGCAGTTTCTCCTACGAGCAGTACTTC
medium-sized TRBD2 TRBJ2-1 TRBV18 CASSPGTSGTVNEQFF TGTGCCAGCTCACCGGGGACTAGCGGGACGGTCAATGAGCAGTTCTTC
many NA TRBJ2-1 TRBV28 CASSLLSSRYNEQFF TGTGCCAGCAGTCTCCTATCAAGCCGCTACAATGAGCAGTTCTTC
NA TRBD2 TRBJ2-7 TRBV20-1 CSARSGTSGYEQYF TGCAGTGCTAGGTCCGGGACTAGCGGCTACGAGCAGTACTTC
NA TRBD2 TRBJ2-1 TRBV19 CASRAGLAGYNEQFF TGTGCCAGCCGCGCGGGACTAGCGGGTTACAATGAGCAGTTCTTC
many NA TRBJ1-2 TRBV28 CASSLPYYGYTF TGTGCCAGCAGTTTACCGTACTATGGCTACACCTTC
medium-sized TRBD1 TRBJ1-4 TRBV12-3/TRBV12-4 CASSLYRGEKLFF TGTGCCAGCAGTTTATACAGGGGTGAAAAACTGTTTTTT
many NA TRBJ2-2 TRBV12-3/TRBV12-4 CASSTSPGELFF TGTGCCAGCAGTACTAGTCCCGGGGAGCTGTTTTTT
few NA TRBJ2-2 TRBV9 CASSVRAQGSGELFF TGTGCCAGCAGCGTAAGAGCTCAGGGATCCGGGGAGCTGTTTTTT
many NA TRBJ2-3 TRBV7-9 CASSLQGYDTQYF TGTGCCAGCAGTCTACAGGGTTACGATACGCAGTATTTT
medium-sized TRBD2 TRBJ2-3 TRBV12-3/TRBV12-4 CASSLKGTSGSRSDTQYF TGTGCCAGCAGTTTAAAAGGGACTAGCGGGAGCAGGTCTGATACGCAGTATTTT
many TRBD1 TRBJ2-2 TRBV20-1 CSANRGPLNTGELFF TGCAGTGCCAACAGGGGGCCCTTAAACACCGGGGAGCTGTTTTTT
many NA TRBJ1-5 TRBV7-2 CASSLEFLLAPQHF TGTGCCAGCAGCTTAGAGTTTTTGTTGGCGCCCCAGCATTTT
large TRBD1 TRBJ2-7 TRBV19 CASLRDRQGEGEQYF TGTGCCAGTCTGCGGGACCGACAGGGGGAAGGGGAGCAGTACTTC
many NA TRBJ2-7 TRBV6-2/TRBV6-3 CASSYGSQRLYYEQYF TGTGCCAGCAGTTATGGTTCTCAGCGGTTATACTACGAGCAGTACTTC
NA TRBD2 TRBJ2-1 TRBV28 CASTLPGLAGPYNEQFF TGTGCCAGCACCCTTCCTGGACTAGCGGGCCCCTACAATGAGCAGTTCTTC
medium-sized NA TRBJ1-4 TRBV19 CASSVTAGSTNEKLFF TGTGCCAGTAGTGTTACCGCGGGGTCAACTAATGAAAAACTGTTTTTT
medium-sized NA TRBJ2-5 TRBV27 CASSFGPGAQETQYF TGTGCCAGCAGTTTCGGTCCCGGCGCCCAAGAGACCCAGTACTTC
medium-sized NA TRBJ2-3 TRBV15 CATSSFYIANPPDTQYF TGTGCCACCAGCAGCTTCTACATAGCCAATCCCCCAGATACGCAGTATTTT
medium-sized NA TRBJ2-3 TRBV7-9 CASSLGARQAGDTQYF TGTGCCAGCAGCTTAGGGGCCCGACAAGCAGGGGATACGCAGTATTTT
many NA TRBJ1-4 TRBV18 CASSDNPRGSEKLFF TGTGCCAGCTCAGATAACCCCCGCGGGTCCGAAAAACTGTTTTTT
many NA TRBJ2-1 TRBV7-3 CASSFLASGYNEQFF TGTGCCAGCAGCTTCTTAGCGAGCGGCTACAATGAGCAGTTCTTC
medium-sized NA TRBJ1-2 TRBV27 CASSYRYDYGYTF TGTGCCAGCAGTTACAGGTATGACTATGGCTACACCTTC
large TRBD1 TRBJ2-3 TRBV6-5 CASTTGTGSTDTQYF TGTGCCAGCACTACGGGGACAGGTAGCACAGATACGCAGTATTTT
NA TRBD2 TRBJ2-3 TRBV19 CASPGTSGKRTDTQYF TGTGCCAGCCCGGGGACTAGCGGGAAACGAACAGATACGCAGTATTTT
NA NA TRBJ2-5 TRBV14 CASSQVGSPSETQYF TGTGCCAGCAGCCAAGTTGGTAGTCCGTCTGAGACCCAGTACTTC
medium-sized TRBD1 TRBJ1-2 TRBV7-9 CASSRQGPNYGYTF TGTGCCAGCAGTAGACAGGGGCCAAACTATGGCTACACCTTC
NA TRBD2 TRBJ2-1 TRBV20-1 CSATPSGRNYEQFF TGCAGTGCGACCCCTAGCGGGAGAAACTATGAGCAGTTCTTC
NA TRBD2 TRBJ2-7 TRBV11-2 CASSKYRSGSGRGGNEQYF TGTGCCAGCAGTAAATATAGGAGTGGGAGCGGGAGGGGCGGGAACGAGCAGTACTTC
medium-sized TRBD1 TRBJ2-1 TRBV19 CASSTSGGNEQFF TGTGCCAGTAGTACCTCAGGGGGCAATGAGCAGTTCTTC
NA NA TRBJ2-5 TRBV5-4 CASSLGGVETQYF TGTGCCAGCAGCTTGGGGGGGGTTGAGACCCAGTACTTC
medium-sized NA TRBJ1-5 TRBV6-1 CASSEAALNQPQHF TGTGCCAGCAGTGAGGCCGCCTTAAATCAGCCCCAGCATTTT
medium-sized NA TRBJ2-7 TRBV27 CASSRRGYRDEQYF TGTGCCAGCAGCAGACGGGGCTACCGGGACGAGCAGTACTTC
many TRBD2 TRBJ2-7 TRBV28 CASISSGGGSVYEQYF TGTGCCAGCATCTCCTCGGGAGGCGGGAGTGTTTACGAGCAGTACTTC
medium-sized NA TRBJ2-7 TRBV19 CASPDSPDSYEQYF TGTGCCAGCCCCGACTCCCCAGACTCCTACGAGCAGTACTTC
many NA TRBJ2-5 TRBV18 CASSPQGETQYF TGTGCCAGCTCACCTCAGGGGGAGACCCAGTACTTC
medium-sized NA TRBJ1-1 TRBV5-4 CASSLSLGNTEAFF TGTGCCAGCAGCTTGAGTTTGGGGAACACTGAAGCTTTCTTT